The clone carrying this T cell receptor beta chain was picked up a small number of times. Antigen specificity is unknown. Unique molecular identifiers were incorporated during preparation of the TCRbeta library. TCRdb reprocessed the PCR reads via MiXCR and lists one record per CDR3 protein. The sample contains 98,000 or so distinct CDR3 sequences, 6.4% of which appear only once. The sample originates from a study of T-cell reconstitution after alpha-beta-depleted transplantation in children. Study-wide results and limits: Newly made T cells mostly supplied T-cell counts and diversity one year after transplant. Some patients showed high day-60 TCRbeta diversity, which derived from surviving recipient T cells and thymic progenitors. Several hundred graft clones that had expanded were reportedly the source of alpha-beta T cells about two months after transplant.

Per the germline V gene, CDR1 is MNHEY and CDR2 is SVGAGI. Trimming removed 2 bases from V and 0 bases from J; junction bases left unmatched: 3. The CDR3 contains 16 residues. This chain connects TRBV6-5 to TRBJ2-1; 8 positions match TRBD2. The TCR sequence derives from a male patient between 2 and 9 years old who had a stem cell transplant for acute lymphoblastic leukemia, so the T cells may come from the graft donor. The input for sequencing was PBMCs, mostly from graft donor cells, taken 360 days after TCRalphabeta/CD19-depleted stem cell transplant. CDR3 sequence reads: CASSYVRGVSYNEQFF. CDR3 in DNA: TGTGCCAGCAGTTACGTGCGGGGGGTCTCCTACAATGAGCAGTTCTTC.